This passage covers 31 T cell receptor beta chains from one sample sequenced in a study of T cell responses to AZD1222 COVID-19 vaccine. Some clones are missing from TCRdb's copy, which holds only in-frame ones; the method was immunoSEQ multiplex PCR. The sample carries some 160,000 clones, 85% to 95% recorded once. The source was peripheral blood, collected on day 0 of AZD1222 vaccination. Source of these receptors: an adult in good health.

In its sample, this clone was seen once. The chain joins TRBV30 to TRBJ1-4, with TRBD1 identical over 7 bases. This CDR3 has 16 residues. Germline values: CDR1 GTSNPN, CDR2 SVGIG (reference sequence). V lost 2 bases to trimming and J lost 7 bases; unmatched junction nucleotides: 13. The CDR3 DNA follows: TGTGCCTGGAGTAAGATGGGACAGCTGGTCCCTGAAAAACTGTTTTTT. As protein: CAWSKMGQLVPEKLFF.

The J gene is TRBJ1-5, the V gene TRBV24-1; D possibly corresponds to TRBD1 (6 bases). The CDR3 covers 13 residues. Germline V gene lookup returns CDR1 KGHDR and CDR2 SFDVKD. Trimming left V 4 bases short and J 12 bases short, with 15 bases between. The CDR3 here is CATSDAGQYLQHF. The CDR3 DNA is TGTGCCACCAGTGACGCCGGACAGTATCTCCAGCATTTT.

The CDR3 here is CASSPLTGDGGYGYTF. CDR3 sequence (DNA): TGTGCCAGCTCACCACTGACAGGGGATGGTGGCTATGGCTACACCTTC. This chain joins TRBV18 and TRBJ1-2, with TRBD1 matching over 8 bases. Per germline, CDR1 KGHSH and CDR2 LQKENI. The CDR3 length is 16 residues. The trim removed 1 base at V and 4 bases at J, leaving 8 bases unmatched. The full variable domain, completed using reference TRBV18 and TRBJ1-2, is NAGVMQNPRHLVRRRGQEARLRCSPMKGHSHVYWYRQLPEEGLKFMVYLQKENIIDESGMPKERFSAEFPKEGPSILRIQQVVRGDSAAYFCASSPLTGDGGYGYTFGSGTRLTVV.

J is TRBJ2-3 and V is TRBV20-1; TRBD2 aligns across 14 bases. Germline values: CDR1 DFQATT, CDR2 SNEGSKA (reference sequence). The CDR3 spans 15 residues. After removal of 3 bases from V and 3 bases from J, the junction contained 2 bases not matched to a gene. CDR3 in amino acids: CSASRTSGGTDTQYF. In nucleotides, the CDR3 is TGCAGTGCTAGTCGGACTAGCGGGGGGACAGATACGCAGTATTTT.

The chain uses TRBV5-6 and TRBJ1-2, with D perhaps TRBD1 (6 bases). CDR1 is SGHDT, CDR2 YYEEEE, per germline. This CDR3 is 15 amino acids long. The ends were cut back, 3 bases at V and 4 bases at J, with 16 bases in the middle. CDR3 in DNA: TGTGCCAGCAGCTACAAAACAGGGCCCTCCTATGGCTACACCTTC. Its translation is CASSYKTGPSYGYTF.

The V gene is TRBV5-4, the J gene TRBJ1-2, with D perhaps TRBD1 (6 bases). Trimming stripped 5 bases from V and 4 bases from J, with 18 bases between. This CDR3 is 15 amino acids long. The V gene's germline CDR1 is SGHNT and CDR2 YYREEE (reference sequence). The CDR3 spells CASRPRDTPGYGYTF. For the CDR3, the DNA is TGTGCCAGCAGACCCCGGGACACTCCGGGCTATGGCTACACCTTC.

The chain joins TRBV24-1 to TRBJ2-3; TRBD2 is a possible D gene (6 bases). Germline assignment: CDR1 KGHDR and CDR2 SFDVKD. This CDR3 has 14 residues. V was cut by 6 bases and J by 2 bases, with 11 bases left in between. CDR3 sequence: CATSPGVHTDTQYF. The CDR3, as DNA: TGTGCCACCAGTCCGGGGGTGCACACAGATACGCAGTATTTT.

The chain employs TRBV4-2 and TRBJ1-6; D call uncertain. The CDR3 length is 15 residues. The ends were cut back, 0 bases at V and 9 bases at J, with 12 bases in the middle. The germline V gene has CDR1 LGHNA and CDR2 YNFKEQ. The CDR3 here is CASSQDGGSVSPLHF. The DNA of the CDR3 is TGTGCCAGCAGCCAAGACGGTGGCAGCGTTTCACCCCTCCACTTT.

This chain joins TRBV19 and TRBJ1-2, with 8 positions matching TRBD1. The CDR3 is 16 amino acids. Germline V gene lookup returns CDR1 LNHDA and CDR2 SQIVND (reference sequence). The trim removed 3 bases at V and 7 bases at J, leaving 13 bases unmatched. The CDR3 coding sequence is TGTGCCAGTAGTATTGAATCGAGCAGGGGGCTGGCTGGCTACACCTTC. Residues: CASSIESSRGLAGYTF.

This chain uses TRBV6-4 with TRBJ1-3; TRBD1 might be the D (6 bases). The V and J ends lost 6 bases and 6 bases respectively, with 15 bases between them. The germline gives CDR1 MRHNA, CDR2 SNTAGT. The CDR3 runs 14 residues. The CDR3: CASREQGPLNTIYF. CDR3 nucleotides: TGTGCCAGCAGGGAACAGGGTCCCTTAAACACCATATATTTT.

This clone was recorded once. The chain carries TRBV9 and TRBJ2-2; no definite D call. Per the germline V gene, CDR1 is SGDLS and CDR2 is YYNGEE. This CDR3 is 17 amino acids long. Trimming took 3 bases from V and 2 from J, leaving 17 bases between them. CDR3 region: CASSAAPRITNTGELFF. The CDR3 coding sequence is TGTGCCAGCAGCGCCGCGCCCCGGATCACAAACACCGGGGAGCTGTTTTTT.

For the CDR3, the DNA is TGCGCCAGCAGCTTGGACATCCACGAGCAGTACTTC. Translated, it gives CASSLDIHEQYF. This chain connects TRBV5-1 to TRBJ2-7; D unclear. Germline CDR1 reads SGHRS; CDR2 reads YFSETQ. This CDR3 has 12 residues. Trimming removed 0 bases from V and 5 bases from J, with 6 bases in between.

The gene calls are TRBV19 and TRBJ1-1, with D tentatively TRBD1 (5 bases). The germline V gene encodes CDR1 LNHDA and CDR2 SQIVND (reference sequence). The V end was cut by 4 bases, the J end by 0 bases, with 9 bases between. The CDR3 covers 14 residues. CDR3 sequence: CASSRQGMNTEAFF. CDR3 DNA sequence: TGTGCCAGTAGTAGGCAGGGAATGAACACTGAAGCTTTCTTT.

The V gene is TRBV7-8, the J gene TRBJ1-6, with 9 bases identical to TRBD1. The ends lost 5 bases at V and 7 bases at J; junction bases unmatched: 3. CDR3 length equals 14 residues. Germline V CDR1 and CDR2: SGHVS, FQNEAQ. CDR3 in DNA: TGTGCCAGCAGCGAGGACAGGGGCAATTCACCCCTCCACTTT. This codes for CASSEDRGNSPLHF.

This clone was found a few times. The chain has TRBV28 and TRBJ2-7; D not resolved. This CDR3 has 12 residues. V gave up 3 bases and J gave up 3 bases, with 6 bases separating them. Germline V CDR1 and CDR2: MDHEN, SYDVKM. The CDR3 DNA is TGTGCCAGCAGTTTCCAGAACTACGAGCAGTACTTC. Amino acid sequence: CASSFQNYEQYF.

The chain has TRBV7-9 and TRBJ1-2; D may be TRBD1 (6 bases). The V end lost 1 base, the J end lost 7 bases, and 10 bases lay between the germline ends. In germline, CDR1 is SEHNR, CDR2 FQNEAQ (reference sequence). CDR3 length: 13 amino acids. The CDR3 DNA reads TGTGCCAGCAGCTTAGGCACAGGGTTTGGCTACACCTTC. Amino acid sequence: CASSLGTGFGYTF.

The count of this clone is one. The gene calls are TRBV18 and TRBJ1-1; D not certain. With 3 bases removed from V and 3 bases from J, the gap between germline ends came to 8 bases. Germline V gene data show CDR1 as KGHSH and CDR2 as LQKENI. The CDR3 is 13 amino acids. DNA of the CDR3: TGTGCCAGCTCACCGAATACGGACACTGAAGCTTTCTTT. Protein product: CASSPNTDTEAFF.

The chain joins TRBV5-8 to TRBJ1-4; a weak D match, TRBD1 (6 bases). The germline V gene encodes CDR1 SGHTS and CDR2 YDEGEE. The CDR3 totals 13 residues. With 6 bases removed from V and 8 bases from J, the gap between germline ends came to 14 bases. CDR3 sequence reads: CASNWYREEKLFF. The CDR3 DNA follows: TGTGCCAGCAATTGGTACAGGGAAGAAAAACTGTTTTTT.

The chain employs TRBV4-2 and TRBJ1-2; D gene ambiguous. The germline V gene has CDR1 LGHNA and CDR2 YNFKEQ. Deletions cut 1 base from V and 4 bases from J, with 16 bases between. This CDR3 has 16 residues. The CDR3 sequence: CASSQGGVINPYGYTF. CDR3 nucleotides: TGTGCCAGCAGCCAAGGCGGGGTCATCAACCCCTATGGCTACACCTTC.

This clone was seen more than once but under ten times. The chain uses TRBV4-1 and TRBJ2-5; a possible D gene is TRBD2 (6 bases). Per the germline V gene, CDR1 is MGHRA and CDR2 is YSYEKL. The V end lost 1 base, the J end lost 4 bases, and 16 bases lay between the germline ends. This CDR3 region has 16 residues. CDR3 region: CASSQGGTGRGETQYF. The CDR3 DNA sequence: TGCGCCAGCAGCCAAGGTGGGACTGGTCGAGGAGAGACCCAGTACTTC.

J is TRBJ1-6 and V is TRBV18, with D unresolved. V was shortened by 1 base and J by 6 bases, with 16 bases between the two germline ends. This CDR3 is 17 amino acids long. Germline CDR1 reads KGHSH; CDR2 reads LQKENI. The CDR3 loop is CASSPQSGLRVNSPLHF. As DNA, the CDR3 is TGTGCCAGCTCACCACAGTCAGGATTGAGAGTTAATTCACCCCTCCACTTT.

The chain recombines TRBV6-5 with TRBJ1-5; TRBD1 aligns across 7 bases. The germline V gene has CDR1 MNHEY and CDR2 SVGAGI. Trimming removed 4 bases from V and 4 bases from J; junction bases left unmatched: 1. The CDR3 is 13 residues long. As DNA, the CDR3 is TGTGCCAGCAGTTGGGACAGTAATCAGCCCCAGCATTTT. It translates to CASSWDSNQPQHF.

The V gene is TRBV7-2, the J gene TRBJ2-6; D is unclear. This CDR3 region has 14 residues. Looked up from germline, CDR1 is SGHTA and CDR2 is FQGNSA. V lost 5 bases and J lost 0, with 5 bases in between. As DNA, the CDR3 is TGTGCCAGCAGCCCAGGCTCTGGGGCCAACGTCCTGACTTTC. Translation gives CASSPGSGANVLTF.

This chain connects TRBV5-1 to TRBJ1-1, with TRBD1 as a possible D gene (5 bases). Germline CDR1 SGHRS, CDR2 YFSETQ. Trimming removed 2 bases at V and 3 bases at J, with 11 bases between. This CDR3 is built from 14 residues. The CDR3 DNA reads TGCGCCAGCAGCTTAGAGGGGTACGACACTGAAGCTTTCTTT. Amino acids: CASSLEGYDTEAFF.

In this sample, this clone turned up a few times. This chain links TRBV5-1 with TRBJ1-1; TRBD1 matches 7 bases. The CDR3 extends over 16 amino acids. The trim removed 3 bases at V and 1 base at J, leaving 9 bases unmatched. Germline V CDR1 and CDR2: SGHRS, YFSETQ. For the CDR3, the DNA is TGCGCCAGCAGCTCAGCCCCGGGACAGAGGAACACTGAAGCTTTCTTT. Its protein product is CASSSAPGQRNTEAFF. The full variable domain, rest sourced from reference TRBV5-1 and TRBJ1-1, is KAGVTQTPRYLIKTRGQQVTLSCSPISGHRSVSWYQQTPGQGLQFLFEYFSETQRNKGNFPGRFSGRQFSNSRSEMNVSTLELGDSALYLCASSSAPGQRNTEAFFGQGTRLTVV.

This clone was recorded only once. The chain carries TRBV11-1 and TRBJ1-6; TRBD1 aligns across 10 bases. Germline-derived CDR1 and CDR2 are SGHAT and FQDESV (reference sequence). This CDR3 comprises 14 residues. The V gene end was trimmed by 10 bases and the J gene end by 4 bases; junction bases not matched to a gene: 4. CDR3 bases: TGTGCCACATCGGGACAGGGGTATAATTCACCCCTCCACTTT. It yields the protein CATSGQGYNSPLHF. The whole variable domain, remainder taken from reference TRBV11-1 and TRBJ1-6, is EAEVAQSPRYKITEKSQAVAFWCDPISGHATLYWYRQILGQGPELLVQFQDESVVDDSQLPKDRFSAERLKGVDSTLKIQPAELGDSAMYLCATSGQGYNSPLHFGNGTRLTVT.

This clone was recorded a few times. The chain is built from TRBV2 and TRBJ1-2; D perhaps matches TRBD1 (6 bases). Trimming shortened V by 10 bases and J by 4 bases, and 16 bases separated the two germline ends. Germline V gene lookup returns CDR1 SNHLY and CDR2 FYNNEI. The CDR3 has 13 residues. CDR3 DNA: TGTGCCACACATCCGGGACAACTCTATGGCTACACCTTC. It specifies CATHPGQLYGYTF.

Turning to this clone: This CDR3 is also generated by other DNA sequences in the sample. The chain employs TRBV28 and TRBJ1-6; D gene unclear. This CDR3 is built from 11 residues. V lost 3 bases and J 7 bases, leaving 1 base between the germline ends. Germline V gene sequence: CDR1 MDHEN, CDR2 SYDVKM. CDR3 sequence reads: CASSFNSPLHF. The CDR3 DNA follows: TGTGCCAGCAGTTTCAATTCACCCCTCCACTTT.

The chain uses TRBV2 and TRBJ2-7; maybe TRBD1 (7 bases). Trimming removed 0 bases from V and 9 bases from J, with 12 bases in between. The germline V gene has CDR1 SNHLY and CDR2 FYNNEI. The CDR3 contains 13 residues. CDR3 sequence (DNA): TGTGCCAGCAGTGAAGCGTACAGGGGAGGGCAGTACTTC. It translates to CASSEAYRGGQYF.

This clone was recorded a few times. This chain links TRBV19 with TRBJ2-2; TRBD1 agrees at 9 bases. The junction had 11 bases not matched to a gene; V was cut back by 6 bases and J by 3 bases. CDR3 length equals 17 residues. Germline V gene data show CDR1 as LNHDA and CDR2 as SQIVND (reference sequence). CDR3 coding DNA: TGTGCCAGTAGCCCTTCCATGGGACAGGGTGACACCGGGGAGCTGTTTTTT. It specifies CASSPSMGQGDTGELFF.

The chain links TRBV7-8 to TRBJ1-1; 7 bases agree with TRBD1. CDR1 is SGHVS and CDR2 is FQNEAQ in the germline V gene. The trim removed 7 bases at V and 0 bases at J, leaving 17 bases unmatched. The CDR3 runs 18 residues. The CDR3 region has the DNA TGTGCCAGCACGAGTTCCGGGACAGTCTCCCTGATGAACACTGAAGCTTTCTTT. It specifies CASTSSGTVSLMNTEAFF.